This T cell receptor (beta chain) emerged from a study of blood T cell repertoires in COVID-19. The wider study: Material from acute and convalescent COVID-19 was sourced from the United States, Italy and Spain. Sample material is recorded as cDNA or gDNA derived from T cells, B-cell-depleted T cells, or PBMCs.

The assay was immunoSEQ multiplex PCR, and TCRdb's table has in-frame clones only and misses some. The table lists 250,000 or so clones, 87% of them singletons, with 3% to 3.5% in the top ten. Germline V gives CDR1 SGHNT, CDR2 YYREEE (reference sequence). This CDR3 contains 16 residues. The germline V and J ends were trimmed by 0 bases and 5 bases, with 17 bases remaining between them. Sequencing used peripheral blood. The TCR comes from a man younger than 35 with active or convalescent COVID-19. The V and J genes are TRBV5-4 and TRBJ1-2, with a weak D call TRBD1 (6 bases). The CDR3 protein is CASSLARLGRGYGYTF. In nucleotides, the CDR3 is TGTGCCAGCAGCTTGGCCAGGCTGGGGAGGGGGTATGGCTACACCTTC.